This is a list of T cell receptor beta chains from one sample in a study of T-cell reconstitution after alpha-beta-depleted transplantation in children. One entry per CDR3 protein results from TCRdb running MiXCR on the PCR reads. The sample holds fewer than 550,000 distinct CDR3 sequences, over 9.5% seen once. Sequenced here: PBMCs, mostly from graft donor cells, sampled 180 days after TCRalphabeta/CD19-depleted stem cell transplant. The receptors shown here come from a female patient aged 2-9 years who had a stem cell transplant for aplastic anemia, so the T cells may come from the graft donor. The CDR3 runs from the conserved cysteine through the conserved F or W. A D gene is named only where the DNA matches it firmly. For some rows the clone size is stated as once, few or many, or as a class when expanded; others skip it.

size: NA; J: TRBJ2-2; V: TRBV5-1; D: NA; CDR3: CASSLNSHRAAGELFF; DNA: TGCGCCAGCAGCCTGAACAGTCATAGGGCGGCCGGGGAGCTGTTTTTT
size: once; J: TRBJ2-1; V: TRBV11-3; D: NA; CDR3: CASSGYRYSYNEQFF; DNA: TGTGCCAGCAGCGGCTACCGATACTCCTACAATGAGCAGTTCTTC
size: few; J: TRBJ2-3; V: TRBV20-1; D: TRBD2; CDR3: CSARLAGGLITDTQYF; DNA: TGCAGTGCTAGGCTAGCGGGAGGACTTATCACAGATACGCAGTATTTT
size: few; J: TRBJ2-7; V: TRBV14; D: NA; CDR3: CASSQVSYEQYF; DNA: TGTGCCAGCAGCCAGGTATCCTACGAGCAGTACTTC
size: NA; J: TRBJ1-3; V: TRBV7-2; D: NA; CDR3: CASSLGTTGSGNTIYF; DNA: TGTGCCAGCAGCTTAGGGACCACAGGGTCTGGAAACACCATATATTTT
size: NA; J: TRBJ1-2; V: TRBV12-3/TRBV12-4; D: NA; CDR3: CASSLTYLGYGYTF; DNA: TGTGCCAGCAGTCTAACGTATTTGGGTTATGGCTACACCTTC
size: few; J: TRBJ1-1; V: TRBV10-3; D: TRBD1; CDR3: CAIRAQGMNTEAFF; DNA: TGTGCCATCAGAGCACAGGGGATGAACACTGAAGCTTTCTTT
size: few; J: TRBJ2-7; V: TRBV19; D: TRBD1; CDR3: CASSPQIEGQLYEQYF; DNA: TGTGCCAGTTCCCCCCAAATTGAGGGACAGCTCTACGAGCAGTACTTC
size: NA; J: TRBJ1-1; V: TRBV24-1; D: NA; CDR3: CATIGRGNTEAFF; DNA: TGTGCCACCATTGGGCGGGGGAACACTGAAGCTTTCTTT
size: NA; J: TRBJ2-1; V: TRBV12-3/TRBV12-4; D: NA; CDR3: CASSLRGGGAGEQFF; DNA: TGTGCCAGCAGTTTAAGGGGAGGAGGGGCTGGTGAGCAGTTCTTC
size: NA; J: TRBJ2-1; V: TRBV29-1; D: NA; CDR3: CSVDFVSTYNEQFF; DNA: TGCAGCGTTGACTTCGTGTCCACCTACAATGAGCAGTTCTTC
size: many; J: TRBJ1-4; V: TRBV10-3; D: NA; CDR3: CAISEATNEKLFF; DNA: TGTGCCATCAGTGAAGCAACTAATGAAAAACTGTTTTTT
size: few; J: TRBJ1-6; V: TRBV12-3/TRBV12-4; D: NA; CDR3: CASSLAYGSTLHF; DNA: TGTGCCAGCAGTTTAGCGTATGGGTCCACCCTCCACTTT
size: few; J: TRBJ2-7; V: TRBV7-9; D: NA; CDR3: CASSFPGRLSYEQYF; DNA: TGTGCCAGCAGCTTCCCCGGCCGGCTCTCCTACGAGCAGTACTTC
size: NA; J: TRBJ2-1; V: TRBV6-1; D: NA; CDR3: CASKKNAGSYNEQFF; DNA: TGTGCCAGCAAAAAAAACGCAGGCTCCTACAATGAGCAGTTCTTC
size: NA; J: TRBJ2-3; V: TRBV7-3; D: TRBD2; CDR3: CASSLNLAGGLGDTQYF; DNA: TGTGCCAGCAGCTTAAATCTAGCGGGGGGGCTTGGAGATACGCAGTATTTT
size: many; J: TRBJ2-5; V: TRBV18; D: NA; CDR3: CASSSDTQTQYF; DNA: TGTGCCAGCTCATCGGATACCCAGACCCAGTACTTC
size: NA; J: TRBJ2-3; V: TRBV7-9; D: NA; CDR3: CASSLRGLTQYF; DNA: TGTGCCAGCAGCTTAAGAGGGCTTACGCAGTATTTT
size: NA; J: TRBJ2-3; V: TRBV20-1; D: TRBD2; CDR3: CSAPGLAGSGRRTDTQYF; DNA: TGCAGTGCCCCGGGACTAGCGGGGTCTGGTCGTAGGACAGATACGCAGTATTTT
size: NA; J: TRBJ2-1; V: TRBV7-2; D: NA; CDR3: CASQARLRENEQFF; DNA: TGTGCCAGCCAAGCGCGCCTTCGGGAGAATGAGCAGTTCTTC